Reported below is one T cell receptor (beta chain). Its antigen is currently unknown. This sample also contains other DNA sequences that code for the same CDR3. Treatment in this sample: oral pan-JAK inhibitor, 5-10 mg twice daily. These data originate in a study of CD8+ T cells in alopecia areata. Overall study results and limits: Scalp clonality, along with expanded CD8+ clones among the top 100, was significantly decreased by tofacitinib. In blood and scalp, many expanded lesional clones persisted during tofacitinib.

The sequencing template was cDNA reverse transcribed from extracted RNA. Repertoires were generated with immunoSEQ multiplex PCR, while TCRdb's copy carries only in-frame clones and drops some. The sample holds 200,000 or so clones, roughly 64% seen once. Germline V lookup: CDR1 SEHNR, CDR2 FQNEAQ (reference sequence). Between the trimmed V and J ends, which lost 0 bases and 7 bases, there was a span of 10 bases. The CDR3 has 14 residues. This chain links TRBV7-9 with TRBJ1-5; a possible D gene is TRBD1 (6 bases). This sequence was found in a human donor with alopecia areata. This specimen consisted of CD4+ T cells sorted from blood, obtained at week 24, from a patient treated with tofacitinib. The CDR3 spells CASSLAGGGQPQHF. The CDR3 nucleotides are TGTGCCAGCAGCTTAGCGGGGGGCGGCCAGCCCCAGCATTTT.